The 7 T cell receptor beta chains reported below all come from one sample, sequenced in a study of blood T cell repertoires in COVID-19. Only in-frame clones appear in the TCRdb table, and some are missing; sequencing was by immunoSEQ multiplex PCR. The sample has some 30,000 clones, 65% to 90% seen once. The sequenced material came from peripheral blood. Receptors originate from a man in his fifties or sixties with active COVID-19.

The chain employs TRBV7-2 and TRBJ2-4; TRBD2 matches at 9 bases. Trimming took 3 bases from V and 2 from J; bases not matched to a gene: 5. CDR3 size: 16 residues. Germline V gives CDR1 SGHTA, CDR2 FQGNSA. CDR3 DNA sequence: TGTGCCAGCAGCTTGACTAGCGGTTCGACCAAAAACATTCAGTACTTC. Translation gives CASSLTSGSTKNIQYF.

V usage is TRBV27 and J usage is TRBJ2-1; TRBD2 is a possible D gene (5 bases). CDR1 and CDR2 from the germline V gene are MNHEY and SMNVEV (reference sequence). The CDR3 length is 14 residues. The V gene lost 2 bases and the J gene lost 1 base, with 6 bases spanning the gap. The CDR3 is CASSLPGSYNEQFF. CDR3 DNA sequence: TGTGCCAGCAGTTTACCGGGATCCTACAATGAGCAGTTCTTC.

As concerns this clone: This sample includes further DNA sequences coding for the same CDR3. J is TRBJ2-1 and V is TRBV10-3; D uncertain. This CDR3 is built from 13 residues. CDR1 and CDR2 from the germline V gene are ENHRY and SYGVKD. V gave up 3 bases and J gave up 5 bases, with 8 bases separating them. Written as DNA, the CDR3 is TGTGCCATCAGTGAACGCGGTAACAATGAGCAGTTCTTC. Its translation is CAISERGNNEQFF.

Only a few counts were recorded for this clone. This rearrangement joins TRBV7-3 to TRBJ2-1; 9 bases agree with TRBD2. V lost 1 base, J lost 2 bases, and 0 bases stayed unmatched. Per the germline V gene, CDR1 is SGHTA and CDR2 is FQGTGA. There are 15 residues in the CDR3. The chain's CDR3 is CASSLSGGAYNEQFF. In nucleotides, the CDR3 is TGTGCCAGCAGCTTAAGCGGGGGGGCCTACAATGAGCAGTTCTTC.

As regards this clone: The sample carries other DNA sequences with the same CDR3. The chain links TRBV29-1 to TRBJ2-1, with 7 bases fitting TRBD2. Losses at the gene ends were 4 bases for V and 0 bases for J; bases not matched to a gene: 0. The CDR3 is 13 residues long. The germline CDR1 and CDR2 sequences are SQVTM and ANQGSEA. The CDR3 region has the DNA TGCAGCGTTGCTAGCGGCTCCTACAATGAGCAGTTCTTC. This encodes CSVASGSYNEQFF.

This clone was observed once. V gene TRBV10-2 combines with J gene TRBJ1-1, with unresolved D. The V end lost 6 bases, the J end lost 1 base, and 6 bases lay between the germline ends. The CDR3 is made up of 12 amino acids. CDR1 WSHSY and CDR2 SAAADI come from the germline V gene. In DNA, the CDR3 is TGCGCCAGCAGAAGACAGAACACTGAAGCTTTCTTT. It specifies CASRRQNTEAFF.

The chain carries TRBV15 and TRBJ2-1, with 14 positions matching TRBD2. V gave up 4 bases and J gave up 7 bases; unmatched junction bases: 15. This CDR3 contains 19 residues. Germline CDR1 and CDR2: LNHNV and YYDKDF (reference sequence). This CDR3 is CATSKVGLAGVGNGNEQFF. CDR3 coding DNA: TGTGCCACCAGCAAGGTGGGACTAGCGGGAGTAGGGAATGGGAATGAGCAGTTCTTC.